Shown below are 17 T cell receptor beta chains from a single sample sequenced in a study of blood T cell repertoires in COVID-19. Clones were read by immunoSEQ multiplex PCR, and TCRdb kept only the in-frame ones, dropping some. This sample has 270,000 or so clones, with less than 90% found just once. Sequenced sample: peripheral blood. The receptors were sampled from a human donor in a cohort sampled during active COVID-19.

The chain uses TRBV3-1 (or the pseudogene TRBV3-2) and TRBJ2-3, with TRBD1 as a possible D gene (5 bases). The V end was cut by 2 bases, the J end by 4 bases, with 10 bases between. This CDR3 has 14 amino acids. Looked up from germline, CDR1 is LGHDT and CDR2 is YNNKEL (reference sequence). The CDR3 sequence: CASSQMTDSDTQYF. The DNA of the CDR3 is TGTGCCAGCAGCCAAATGACAGATTCAGATACGCAGTATTTT.

This clone was detected only a few times. The CDR3 sequence is CASSLNYNEQFF. In nucleotides, the CDR3 is TGTGCCAGCAGCTTAAATTACAATGAGCAGTTCTTC. The rearrangement joins TRBV3-1 (or the pseudogene TRBV3-2) to TRBJ2-1; unclear D gene. The CDR3 loop spans 12 amino acids. Germline V CDR1 and CDR2: LGHDT, YNNKEL (reference sequence). V was clipped by 5 bases and J by 4 bases, with 6 bases between them.

This chain joins TRBV5-4 and TRBJ1-6, with a possible D match to TRBD1 (5 bases). The CDR3 spans 15 residues. Trimming shortened V by 2 bases and J by 3 bases, and 9 bases separated the two germline ends. Germline V gene sequence: CDR1 SGHNT, CDR2 YYREEE (reference sequence). Here the CDR3 DNA reads TGTGCCAGCAGCTTAGACAGCCACTATAATTCACCCCTCCACTTT. It translates to CASSLDSHYNSPLHF.

As DNA, the CDR3 is TGTGCCAGCAGCCCCAACGGCTTGCGGGAGACCCAGTACTTC. This codes for CASSPNGLRETQYF. The chain uses TRBV7-8 and TRBJ2-5; D not certain. This CDR3 comprises 14 residues. Germline V gene data show CDR1 as SGHVS and CDR2 as FQNEAQ. V lost 5 bases, J lost 5 bases, and 15 bases lay in between.

The chain carries TRBV5-4 and TRBJ1-2; 10 bases align to TRBD1. The germline gives CDR1 SGHNT, CDR2 YYREEE (reference sequence). V lost 3 bases and J lost 3; bases outside the gene matches: 5. The CDR3 loop spans 15 amino acids. The CDR3 nucleotides read TGTGCCAGCAGCTCTCCCGGGACAGGGGACTATGGCTACACCTTC. This gives the protein CASSSPGTGDYGYTF.

This clone was seen only once. This chain joins TRBV19 and TRBJ1-1; TRBD1 is a possible D gene (6 bases). Trimming removed 7 bases from V and 7 bases from J, with 13 bases in between. CDR1 and CDR2 (germline): LNHDA, SQIVND (reference sequence). The CDR3 is 12 amino acids. CDR3 loop: CASTGGWGEAFF. The CDR3 DNA reads TGTGCCAGTACGGGGGGCTGGGGTGAAGCTTTCTTT.

The V gene is TRBV11-2, the J gene TRBJ2-3, with 8 bases identical to TRBD2. Germline-derived CDR1 and CDR2 are SGHAT and FQNNGV. The CDR3 runs 16 residues. V trimming: 2 bases; J trimming: 3 bases; junction bases outside the gene matches: 7. Here the CDR3 reads CASSLRVTSVTDTQYF. The CDR3 coding sequence is TGTGCCAGCAGCTTAAGGGTGACTAGCGTGACAGATACGCAGTATTTT.

The chain carries TRBV5-1 and TRBJ1-2; no definite D call. V lost 2 bases, J lost 6 bases, and 14 bases lay in between. The CDR3 is made up of 14 amino acids. Germline V lookup: CDR1 SGHRS, CDR2 YFSETQ. The CDR3 DNA is TGCGCCAGCAGCTTACTTGAGATCTTCGATGGCTACACCTTC. Its protein is CASSLLEIFDGYTF.

The V and J genes are TRBV29-1 and TRBJ2-7; D is unclear. Trimming removed 4 bases from V and 8 bases from J, with 12 bases in between. Per germline, CDR1 SQVTM and CDR2 ANQGSEA. The CDR3 runs to 11 residues. Here the CDR3 reads CSVAETGKQYF. CDR3 coding DNA: TGCAGCGTTGCTGAAACCGGTAAGCAGTACTTC.

J is TRBJ1-1 and V is TRBV3-1 (or the pseudogene TRBV3-2), with D perhaps TRBD1 (6 bases). Trimming shortened V by 8 bases and J by 4 bases, and 23 bases separated the two germline ends. The CDR3 spans 16 residues. Germline CDR1 reads LGHDT; CDR2 reads YNNKEL (reference sequence). This CDR3 reads CASSLFTGQMGTEAFF. The CDR3 DNA reads as TGTGCCAGCTCCTTATTCACAGGGCAAATGGGCACTGAAGCTTTCTTT.

The chain combines TRBV5-1 with TRBJ2-6; 9 nucleotides match TRBD1. The V segment lost 4 bases and the J segment 3 bases; nucleotides outside the gene matches: 8. This CDR3 comprises 17 residues. Germline values: CDR1 SGHRS, CDR2 YFSETQ. Here the CDR3 DNA reads TGCGCCAGCAGCCAACAGGGGGCCGGGATTGGGGCCAACGTCCTGACTTTC. This codes for CASSQQGAGIGANVLTF.

The CDR3 reads CASSPLTGLGPNEQFF. In DNA form, the CDR3 reads TGTGCCAGCAGCCCCCTTACGGGACTAGGCCCCAATGAGCAGTTCTTC. The V call is TRBV6-6, the J call TRBJ2-1; 8 bases fit TRBD2. The trim removed 6 bases at V and 6 bases at J, leaving 13 bases unmatched. This CDR3 contains 16 residues. CDR1 is MNHNY, CDR2 SVGAGI, per germline (reference sequence).

The chain couples TRBV19 to TRBJ2-5; a weak D match, TRBD1 (5 bases). Trimming took off 4 bases at V and 3 bases at J, with 15 bases between the two ends. This CDR3 contains 15 residues. The germline gives CDR1 LNHDA, CDR2 SQIVND (reference sequence). CDR3 bases: TGTGCCAGTAGTAGTCCGGGTGGGGCGAAAGAGACCCAGTACTTC. It yields the protein CASSSPGGAKETQYF.

This rearrangement joins TRBV29-1 to TRBJ2-7, with 7 bases lining up with TRBD1. CDR3 size: 13 residues. The V and J ends lost 6 bases and 5 bases, in that order; junction bases with no gene match: 10. Germline V CDR1 and CDR2: SQVTM, ANQGSEA. CDR3 sequence reads: CSVLPITGDEQYF. The CDR3 DNA follows: TGCAGCGTCCTCCCCATAACAGGGGACGAGCAGTACTTC.

The chain combines TRBV28 with TRBJ1-5; the D gene is possibly TRBD1 (6 bases). V was shortened by 9 bases and J by 5 bases, with 26 bases between the two germline ends. This CDR3 contains 17 residues. Germline V CDR1 and CDR2: MDHEN, SYDVKM. CDR3 sequence reads: CASLPGTTISAYQPQHF. CDR3 nucleotide sequence: TGTGCCAGTCTTCCCGGGACAACCATCTCCGCGTATCAGCCCCAGCATTTT. The variable domain in full, completed from reference TRBV28 and TRBJ1-5, reads DVKVTQSSRYLVKRTGEKVFLECVQDMDHENMFWYRQDPGLGLRLIYFSYDVKMKEKGDIPEGYSVSREKKERFSLILESASTNQTSMYLCASLPGTTISAYQPQHFGDGTRLSIL.

The chain uses TRBV5-8 and TRBJ2-5, with a possible D match to TRBD2 (5 bases). CDR1 is SGHTS, CDR2 YDEGEE, per germline. Trimming removed 2 bases from V and 2 bases from J, with 22 bases in between. The CDR3 totals 18 residues. CDR3 nucleotides: TGTGCCAGCAGCTTCTTCGGGGATCGGATGGGTAATCAAGAGACCCAGTACTTC. This translates into CASSFFGDRMGNQETQYF.

This clone has a handful of counts. This chain links TRBV18 with TRBJ2-7; TRBD1 might be the D (6 bases). The ends were cut back, 6 bases at V and 1 base at J, with 13 bases in the middle. Per the germline V gene, CDR1 is KGHSH and CDR2 is LQKENI. This CDR3 has 14 amino acids. The CDR3 protein is CASSTTTGSYEQYF. The CDR3 DNA reads TGTGCCAGCTCTACCACGACAGGTTCCTACGAGCAGTACTTC.